These T cell receptor beta chains were read from a single sample in a study of blood T cells in healthy people across ages. TCRdb processed the 5' RACE reads anew with MiXCR; each CDR3 protein has one entry. The sample lists approximately 1,700,000 distinct CDR3 sequences; more than 35% were seen once. The specimen sequenced was blood. Source of these receptors: a human donor in good health. CDR3s include the opening cysteine and the closing phenylalanine or tryptophan. D genes are given only for firm matches. Size values are once, few and many counts, or a class for expanded clones, and some rows have none.

abundance	d_gene	v_gene	j_gene	CDR3nt	CDR3aa
NA	TRBD1	TRBV7-2	TRBJ1-2	TGTGCCAGCGGCCCCGGGACAGGGGGCAGGTACTATGGCTACACCTTC	CASGPGTGGRYYGYTF
NA	NA	TRBV7-9	TRBJ2-3	TGTGCCAGCAGCCAACGGAAGGGGACGACAGATACGCAGTATTTT	CASSQRKGTTDTQYF
NA	NA	TRBV6-1	TRBJ2-3	TGTGCCAGCAGTGAATATGGCAGGGCCTACACAGATACGCAGTATTTT	CASSEYGRAYTDTQYF
NA	TRBD1	TRBV29-1	TRBJ2-4	TGCAGCGTTTCAAATTGGGACAGTGATCAAGAGACCCGGTACTTC	CSVSNWDSDQETRYF
NA	TRBD2	TRBV28	TRBJ2-3	TGTGCCAGCACCTATCGCGCGACTTTTGGCGGGGGGGCGTTCTATACGCAGTATTTT	CASTYRATFGGGAFYTQYF
NA	NA	TRBV20-1	TRBJ1-2	TGCAGTGCTAGAGGGGACGGTAGGAGTCATGGCTACACCTTC	CSARGDGRSHGYTF
few	NA	TRBV20-1	TRBJ1-2	TGCAGTGCTAGACCCCGGGGGGGGCGGAACTATGGCTACACCTTC	CSARPRGGRNYGYTF
NA	NA	TRBV29-1	TRBJ2-5	TGCAGCGTTGGAGGACAGACGAGAGAGGAGCAGTACTTC	CSVGGQTREEQYF
NA	NA	TRBV4-1	TRBJ1-4	TGCGCCAGCAGCCAAGTCCCGACTGGAACTAATGAAAAACTGTTTTTT	CASSQVPTGTNEKLFF
NA	NA	TRBV5-1	TRBJ2-1	TGCGCCAGCAGCGATATACCCCAGTCGGACAATGAGCAGTTCTTC	CASSDIPQSDNEQFF
NA	NA	TRBV7-9	TRBJ2-3	TGTGCCAGCAGCTTACTCGGGGTCCCTCGCACAGATACGCAGTATTTT	CASSLLGVPRTDTQYF
NA	NA	TRBV4-2	TRBJ2-1	TGTGCCAGCAGCCCCCGCCCCGGGGGGACAGCCTACAATGAGCAGTTCTTC	CASSPRPGGTAYNEQFF
NA	TRBD1	TRBV24-1	TRBJ1-2	TGTGCCACCAGTGATTTTCGTCAGGGGGGAATGGATGGCTACACCTTC	CATSDFRQGGMDGYTF